Listed here is a single TCR beta chain. These data belong to a study of PD-L1 blockade in urothelial cancer. Background on the study: Patients had received 0 to 3 prior chemotherapy regimens. Blood underwent analysis 3 weeks (second dose) and 6 weeks after treatment began.

Germline-derived CDR1 and CDR2 are SGHRS and YFSETQ. Trimming stripped 1 base from V and 4 bases from J, with 12 bases between. This CDR3 is built from 14 residues. Sample time point: pretreatment peripheral blood. Peripheral blood mononuclear cells were collected from every patient before and during treatment, yielding between 1 and 8 samples per patient. The repertoire was sequenced with immunoSEQ multiplex PCR; TCRdb's copy has only in-frame clones and lacks some. The sample carries over 100,000 clones, approximately 84% recorded once. The material was PBMCs, obtained around atezolizumab (anti-PD-L1) treatment. The sequence was collected from a man aged 50-59 years with urothelial cancer. The chain combines TRBV5-1 with TRBJ2-7; no definite D call. CDR3 loop: CASSLNARLYEQYF. In DNA form, the CDR3 reads TGCGCCAGCAGCTTGAACGCCAGGCTATACGAGCAGTACTTC.